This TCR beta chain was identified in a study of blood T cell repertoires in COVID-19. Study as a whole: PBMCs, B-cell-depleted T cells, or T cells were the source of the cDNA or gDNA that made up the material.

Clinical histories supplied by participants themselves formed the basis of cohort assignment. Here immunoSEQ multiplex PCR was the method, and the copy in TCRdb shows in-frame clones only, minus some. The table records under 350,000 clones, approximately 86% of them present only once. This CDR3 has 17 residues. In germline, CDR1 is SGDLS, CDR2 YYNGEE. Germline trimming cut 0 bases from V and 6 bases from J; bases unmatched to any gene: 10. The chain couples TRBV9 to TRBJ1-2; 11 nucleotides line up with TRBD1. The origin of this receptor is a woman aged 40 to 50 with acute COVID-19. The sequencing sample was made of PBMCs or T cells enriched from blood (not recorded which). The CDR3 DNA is TGTGCCAGCAGCGTAGCTGTTTCCGGACAGGGGGCTCATGGCTACACCTTC. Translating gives CASSVAVSGQGAHGYTF.